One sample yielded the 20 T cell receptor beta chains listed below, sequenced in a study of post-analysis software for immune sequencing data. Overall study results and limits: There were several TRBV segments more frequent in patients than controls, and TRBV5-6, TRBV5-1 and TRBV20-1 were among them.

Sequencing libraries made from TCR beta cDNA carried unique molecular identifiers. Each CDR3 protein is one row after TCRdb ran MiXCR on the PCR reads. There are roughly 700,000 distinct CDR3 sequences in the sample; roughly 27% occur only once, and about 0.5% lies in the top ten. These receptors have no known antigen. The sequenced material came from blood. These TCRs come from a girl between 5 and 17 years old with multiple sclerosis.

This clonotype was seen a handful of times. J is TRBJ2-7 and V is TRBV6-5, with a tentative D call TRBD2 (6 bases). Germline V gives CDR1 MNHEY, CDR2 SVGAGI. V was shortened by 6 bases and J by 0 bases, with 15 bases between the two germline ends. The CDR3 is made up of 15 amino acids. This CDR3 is CASRSERRDSYEQYF. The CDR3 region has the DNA TGTGCCAGCAGGTCCGAGAGGAGGGACTCCTACGAGCAGTACTTC.

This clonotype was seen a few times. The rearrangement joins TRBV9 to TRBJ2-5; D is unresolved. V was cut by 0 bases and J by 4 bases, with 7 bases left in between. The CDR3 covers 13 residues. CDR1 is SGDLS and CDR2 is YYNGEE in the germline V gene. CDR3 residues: CASSVAERETQYF. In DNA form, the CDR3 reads TGTGCCAGCAGCGTAGCCGAAAGAGAGACCCAGTACTTC.

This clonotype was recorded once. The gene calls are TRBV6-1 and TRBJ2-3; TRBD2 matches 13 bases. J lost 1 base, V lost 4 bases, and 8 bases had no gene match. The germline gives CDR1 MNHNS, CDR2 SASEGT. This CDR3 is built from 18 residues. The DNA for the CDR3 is TGTGCCAGCAGTGCCGGACTAGCGGGAGTTCATGGCACAGATACGCAGTATTTT. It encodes CASSAGLAGVHGTDTQYF.

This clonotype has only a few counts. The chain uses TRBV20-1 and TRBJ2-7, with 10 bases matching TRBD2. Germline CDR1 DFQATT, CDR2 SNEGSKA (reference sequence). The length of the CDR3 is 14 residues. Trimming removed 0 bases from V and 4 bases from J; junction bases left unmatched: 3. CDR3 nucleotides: TGCAGTGCTAGAGAAACTAGCGGGATTTACGAGCAGTACTTC. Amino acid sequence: CSARETSGIYEQYF.

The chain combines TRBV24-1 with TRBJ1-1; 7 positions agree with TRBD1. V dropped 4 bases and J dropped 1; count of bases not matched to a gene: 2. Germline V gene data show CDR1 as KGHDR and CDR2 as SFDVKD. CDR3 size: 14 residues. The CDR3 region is CATSETGRNTEAFF. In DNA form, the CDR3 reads TGTGCCACCAGTGAGACAGGGCGGAACACTGAAGCTTTCTTT.

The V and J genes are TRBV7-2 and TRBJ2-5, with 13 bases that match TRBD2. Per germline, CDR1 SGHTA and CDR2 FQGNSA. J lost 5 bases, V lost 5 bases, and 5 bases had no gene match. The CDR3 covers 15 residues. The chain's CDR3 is CASSPGLAGSETQYF. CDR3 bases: TGTGCCAGCAGCCCGGGACTAGCGGGGTCGGAGACCCAGTACTTC.

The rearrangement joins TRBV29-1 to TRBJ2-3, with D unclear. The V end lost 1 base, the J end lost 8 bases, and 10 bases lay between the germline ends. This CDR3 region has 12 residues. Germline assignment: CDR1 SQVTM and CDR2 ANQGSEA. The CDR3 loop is CSVEGAPSTQYF. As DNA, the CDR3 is TGCAGCGTTGAAGGAGCACCCAGTACGCAGTATTTT.

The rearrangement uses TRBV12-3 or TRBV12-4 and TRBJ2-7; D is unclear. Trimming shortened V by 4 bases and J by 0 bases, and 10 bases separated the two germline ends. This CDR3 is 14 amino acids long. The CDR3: CASSSGSASYEQYF. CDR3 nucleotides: TGTGCCAGCAGTTCCGGGTCGGCCTCCTACGAGCAGTACTTC.

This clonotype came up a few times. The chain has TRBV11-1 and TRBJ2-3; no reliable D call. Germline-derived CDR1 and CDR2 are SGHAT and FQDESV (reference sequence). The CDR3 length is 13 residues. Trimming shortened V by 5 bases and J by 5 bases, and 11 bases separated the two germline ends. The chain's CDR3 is CASSRAPGDTQYF. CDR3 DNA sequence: TGTGCCAGCAGCCGCGCGCCCGGAGATACGCAGTATTTT.

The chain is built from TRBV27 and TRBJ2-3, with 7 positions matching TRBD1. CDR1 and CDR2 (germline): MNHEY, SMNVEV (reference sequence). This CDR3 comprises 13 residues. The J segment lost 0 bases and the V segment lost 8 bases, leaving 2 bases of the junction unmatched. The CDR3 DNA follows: TGTGCCAGCGGACAGGCGAGCACAGATACGCAGTATTTT. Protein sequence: CASGQASTDTQYF.

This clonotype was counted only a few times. CDR3: CASNPGHTVSNQPQHF. The CDR3 nucleotides are TGTGCCAGCAATCCCGGACACACCGTTAGCAATCAGCCCCAGCATTTT. The chain combines TRBV6-6 with TRBJ1-5, with D possibly matching TRBD1 (5 bases). The CDR3 has 16 residues. Looked up from germline, CDR1 is MNHNY and CDR2 is SVGAGI (reference sequence). V shed 7 bases and J shed 0 bases, with 16 bases lying between them.

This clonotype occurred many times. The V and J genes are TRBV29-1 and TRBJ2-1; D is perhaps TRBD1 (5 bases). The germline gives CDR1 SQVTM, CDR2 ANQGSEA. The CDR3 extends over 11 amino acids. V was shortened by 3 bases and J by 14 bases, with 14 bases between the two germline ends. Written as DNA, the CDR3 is TGCAGCGTTGAGTGGGGCGAGATAGAGTTCTTC. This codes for CSVEWGEIEFF.

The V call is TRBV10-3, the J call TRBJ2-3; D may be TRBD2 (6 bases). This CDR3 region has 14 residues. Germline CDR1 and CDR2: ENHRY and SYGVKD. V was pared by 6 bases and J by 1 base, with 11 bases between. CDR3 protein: CAIRPGLGTDTQYF. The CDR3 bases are TGTGCCATCAGGCCGGGACTCGGCACAGATACGCAGTATTTT.

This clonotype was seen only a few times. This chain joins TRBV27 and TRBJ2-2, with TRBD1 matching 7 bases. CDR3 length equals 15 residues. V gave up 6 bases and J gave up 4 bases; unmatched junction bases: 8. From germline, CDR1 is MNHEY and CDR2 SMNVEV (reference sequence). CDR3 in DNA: TGTGCCAGCAGACACGACAGGGCGGGCACCGGGGAGCTGTTTTTT. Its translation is CASRHDRAGTGELFF.

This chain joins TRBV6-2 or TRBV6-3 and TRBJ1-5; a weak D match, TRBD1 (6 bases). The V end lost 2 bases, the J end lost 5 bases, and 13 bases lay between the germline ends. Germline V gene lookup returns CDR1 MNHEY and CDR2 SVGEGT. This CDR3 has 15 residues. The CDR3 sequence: CASSYRQGLYQPQHF. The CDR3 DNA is TGTGCCAGCAGTTACCGCCAGGGGTTATATCAGCCCCAGCATTTT.

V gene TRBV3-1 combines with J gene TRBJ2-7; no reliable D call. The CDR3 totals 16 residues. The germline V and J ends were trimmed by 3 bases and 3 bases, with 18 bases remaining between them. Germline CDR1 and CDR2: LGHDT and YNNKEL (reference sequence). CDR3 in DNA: TGTGCCAGCAGCCAGAGACTTGCTCCACTGTACTACGAGCAGTACTTC. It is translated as CASSQRLAPLYYEQYF.

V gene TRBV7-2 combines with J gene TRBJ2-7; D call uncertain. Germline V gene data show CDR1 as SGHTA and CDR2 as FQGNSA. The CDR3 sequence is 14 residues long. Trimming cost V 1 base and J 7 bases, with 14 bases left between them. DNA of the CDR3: TGTGCCAGCAGCTTAGTTGAGGCAGCCGGAGAGCAGTACTTC. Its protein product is CASSLVEAAGEQYF.

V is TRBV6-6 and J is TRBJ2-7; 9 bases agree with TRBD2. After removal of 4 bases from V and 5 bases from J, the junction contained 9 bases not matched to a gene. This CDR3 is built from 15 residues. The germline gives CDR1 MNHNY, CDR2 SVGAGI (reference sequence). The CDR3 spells CASSSGTSFLHEQYF. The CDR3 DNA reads TGTGCCAGCAGTTCCGGGACTAGCTTCCTACACGAGCAGTACTTC.

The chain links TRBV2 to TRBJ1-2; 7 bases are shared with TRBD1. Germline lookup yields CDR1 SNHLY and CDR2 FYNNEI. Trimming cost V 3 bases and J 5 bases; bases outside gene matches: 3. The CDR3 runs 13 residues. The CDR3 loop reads CASSDNRGYGYTF. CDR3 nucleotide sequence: TGTGCCAGCAGTGATAACAGGGGATATGGCTACACCTTC.

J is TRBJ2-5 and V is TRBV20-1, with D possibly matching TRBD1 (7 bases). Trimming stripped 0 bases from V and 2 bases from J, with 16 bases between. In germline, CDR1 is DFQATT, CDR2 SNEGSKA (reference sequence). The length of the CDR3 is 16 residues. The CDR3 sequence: CSARDSRGVLQETQYF. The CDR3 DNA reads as TGCAGTGCTAGAGATTCCAGGGGGGTCCTTCAAGAGACCCAGTACTTC.